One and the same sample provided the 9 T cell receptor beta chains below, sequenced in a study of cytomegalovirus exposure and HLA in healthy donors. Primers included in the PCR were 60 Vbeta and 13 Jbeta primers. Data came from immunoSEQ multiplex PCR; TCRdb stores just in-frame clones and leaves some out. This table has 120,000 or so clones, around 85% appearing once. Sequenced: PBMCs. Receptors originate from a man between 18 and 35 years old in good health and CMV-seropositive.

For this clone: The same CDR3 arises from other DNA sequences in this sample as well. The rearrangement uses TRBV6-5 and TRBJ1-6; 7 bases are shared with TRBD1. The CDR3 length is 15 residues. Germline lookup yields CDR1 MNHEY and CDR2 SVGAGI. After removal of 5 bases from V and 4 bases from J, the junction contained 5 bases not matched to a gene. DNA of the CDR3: TGTGCCAGCAGTCCCCGACAGGGTTATAATTCACCCCTCCACTTT. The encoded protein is CASSPRQGYNSPLHF.

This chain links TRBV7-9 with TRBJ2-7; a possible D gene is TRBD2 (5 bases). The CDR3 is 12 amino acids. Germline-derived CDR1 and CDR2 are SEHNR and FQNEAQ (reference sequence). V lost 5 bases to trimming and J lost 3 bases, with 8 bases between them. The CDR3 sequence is CASSEGGYEQYF. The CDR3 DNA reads TGTGCCAGCAGCGAGGGTGGCTACGAGCAGTACTTC. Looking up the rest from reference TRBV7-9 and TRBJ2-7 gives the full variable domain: DTGVSQNPRHKITKRGQNVTFRCDPISEHNRLYWYRQTLGQGPEFLTYFQNEAQLEKSRLLSDRFSAERPKGSFSTLEIQRTEQGDSAMYLCASSEGGYEQYFGPGTRLTVT.

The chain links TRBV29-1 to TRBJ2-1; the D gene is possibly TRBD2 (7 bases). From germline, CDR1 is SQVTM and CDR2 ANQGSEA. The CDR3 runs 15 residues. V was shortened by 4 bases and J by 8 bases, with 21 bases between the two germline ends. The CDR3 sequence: CSVVRASGEGDEQFF. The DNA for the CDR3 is TGCAGCGTTGTCCGGGCCAGCGGGGAGGGGGATGAGCAGTTCTTC.

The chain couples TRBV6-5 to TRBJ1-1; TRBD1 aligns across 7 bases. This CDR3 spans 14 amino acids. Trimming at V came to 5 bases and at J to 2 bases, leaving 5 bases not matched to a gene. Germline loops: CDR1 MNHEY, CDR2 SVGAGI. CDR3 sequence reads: CASSTRDRNTEAFF. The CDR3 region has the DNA TGTGCCAGCAGTACACGGGACAGAAACACTGAAGCTTTCTTT.

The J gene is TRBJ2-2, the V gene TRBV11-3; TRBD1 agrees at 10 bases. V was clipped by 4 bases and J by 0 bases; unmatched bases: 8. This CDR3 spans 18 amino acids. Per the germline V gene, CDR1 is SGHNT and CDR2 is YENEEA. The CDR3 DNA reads TGTGCCAGCAGCTCTCGAGAGACAGGGGGCGCGAACACCGGGGAGCTGTTTTTT. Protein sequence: CASSSRETGGANTGELFF.

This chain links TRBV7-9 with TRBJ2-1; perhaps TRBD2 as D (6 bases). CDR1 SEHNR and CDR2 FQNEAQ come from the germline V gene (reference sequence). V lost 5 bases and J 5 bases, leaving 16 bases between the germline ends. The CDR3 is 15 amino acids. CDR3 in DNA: TGTGCCAGCAGCCCTACTTCTCAGCGGGACAATGAGCAGTTCTTC. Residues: CASSPTSQRDNEQFF.

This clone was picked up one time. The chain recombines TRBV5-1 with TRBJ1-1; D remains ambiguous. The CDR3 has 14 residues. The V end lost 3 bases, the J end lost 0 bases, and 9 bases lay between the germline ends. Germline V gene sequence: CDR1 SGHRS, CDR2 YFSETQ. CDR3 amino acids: CASSSTTLNTEAFF. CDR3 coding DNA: TGCGCCAGCAGCTCAACCACATTGAACACTGAAGCTTTCTTT.

The CDR3 DNA is TGCGCCAGCAGCTTCGGACAGGGGGCAGGCACTGAAGCTTTCTTT. It translates to CASSFGQGAGTEAFF. The V gene is TRBV5-1, the J gene TRBJ1-1, with 11 bases that match TRBD1. V was pared by 2 bases and J by 4 bases, with 4 bases of the junction left unmatched. The CDR3 consists of 15 residues. The germline V gene has CDR1 SGHRS and CDR2 YFSETQ.

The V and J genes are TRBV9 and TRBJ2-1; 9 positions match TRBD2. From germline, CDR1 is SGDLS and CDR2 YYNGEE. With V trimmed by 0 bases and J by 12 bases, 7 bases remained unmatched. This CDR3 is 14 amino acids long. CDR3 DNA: TGTGCCAGCAGCGTAGAGCAGCGGGGGGATGGGCAGTTCTTC. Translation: CASSVEQRGDGQFF.